The sequence of this T cell receptor (beta chain) was determined in a study of blood T cell repertoires in COVID-19. Worth noting for this clone: Other DNA sequences within the sample encode an identical CDR3.

Profiled with immunoSEQ multiplex PCR; TCRdb holds only in-frame clones, not every one. The profile shows over 200,000 clones, over 80% of them singletons. The sequenced sample consisted of peripheral blood. The sequence was collected from a woman aged 65 to 85 with active or convalescent COVID-19.

The CDR3 is CASSPPGGYGYTF. In DNA form, the CDR3 reads TGCGCCAGCAGTCCACCGGGGGGCTATGGCTACACCTTC. This chain uses TRBV5-1 with TRBJ1-2; D is possibly TRBD1 (5 bases). Looked up from germline, CDR1 is SGHRS and CDR2 is YFSETQ. CDR3 size: 13 residues. V lost 5 bases, J lost 4 bases, and 12 bases lay in between.